This is a list of T cell receptor beta chains from one sample in a study of cytomegalovirus exposure and HLA in healthy donors. The protocol was immunoSEQ multiplex PCR, while the TCRdb copy is restricted to in-frame clones and leaves out a portion. This sample has over 90,000 clones, with about 70% found just once. Sequenced material: PBMCs. These receptors originate from a woman between 65 and 79 years old in good health and CMV-seropositive. Both conserved end residues are part of each CDR3. Fields, in order: V gene, J gene, D gene, clone size, CDR3 protein, CDR3 DNA. The D gene is left open where the match is weak. Part of the rows lack a size; the others show once, few, many or a class for expanded clones.

V gene: TRBV6-5; J gene: TRBJ1-5; D gene: TRBD1; clone size: NA; CDR3 protein: CASSSTGGLQPQHF; CDR3 DNA: TGTGCCAGCAGTTCGACAGGGGGCCTTCAGCCCCAGCATTTT
V gene: TRBV19; J gene: TRBJ1-1; D gene: NA; clone size: once; CDR3 protein: CASSGGAAATEAFF; CDR3 DNA: TGTGCCAGTTCGGGAGGGGCAGCAGCAACTGAAGCTTTCTTT
V gene: TRBV28; J gene: TRBJ2-1; D gene: TRBD2; clone size: NA; CDR3 protein: CASSLRLAGSSSYNEQFF; CDR3 DNA: TGTGCCAGCAGTTTACGACTAGCGGGGTCGAGCTCCTACAATGAGCAGTTCTTC
V gene: TRBV30; J gene: TRBJ2-7; D gene: NA; clone size: few; CDR3 protein: CAWKEQASYEQYF; CDR3 DNA: TGTGCCTGGAAGGAACAGGCGTCCTACGAGCAGTACTTC
V gene: TRBV25-1; J gene: TRBJ2-5; D gene: TRBD2; clone size: NA; CDR3 protein: CASSLAGGLGETQYF; CDR3 DNA: TGTGCCAGCAGTCTAGCGGGGGGGCTGGGAGAGACCCAGTACTTC
V gene: TRBV2; J gene: TRBJ2-5; D gene: TRBD2; clone size: once; CDR3 protein: CASSSGGKETQYF; CDR3 DNA: TGTGCCAGCAGTTCGGGGGGGAAAGAGACCCAGTACTTC
V gene: TRBV5-5; J gene: TRBJ1-1; D gene: TRBD1; clone size: few; CDR3 protein: CASSIQGAGTEAFF; CDR3 DNA: TGTGCCAGCAGCATACAGGGGGCTGGGACTGAAGCTTTCTTT
V gene: TRBV13; J gene: TRBJ2-1; D gene: TRBD2; clone size: few; CDR3 protein: CASSSGLLYNEQFF; CDR3 DNA: TGTGCCAGCAGCTCGGGACTACTGTACAATGAGCAGTTCTTC
V gene: TRBV28; J gene: TRBJ1-1; D gene: NA; clone size: NA; CDR3 protein: CASSPNQGSTEAFF; CDR3 DNA: TGTGCCAGCAGTCCAAATCAGGGGTCCACTGAAGCTTTCTTT
V gene: TRBV10-3; J gene: TRBJ1-5; D gene: NA; clone size: NA; CDR3 protein: CAISESQGRQPQHF; CDR3 DNA: TGTGCCATCAGTGAGTCGCAGGGGCGACAGCCCCAGCATTTT
V gene: TRBV5-1; J gene: TRBJ1-5; D gene: NA; clone size: NA; CDR3 protein: CASSPQGYNQPQHF; CDR3 DNA: TGCGCCAGCAGCCCACAGGGATACAATCAGCCCCAGCATTTT
V gene: TRBV28; J gene: TRBJ2-5; D gene: TRBD2; clone size: NA; CDR3 protein: CASSFRGVQETQYF; CDR3 DNA: TGTGCCAGCAGTTTTCGGGGGGTTCAGGAGACCCAGTACTTC
V gene: TRBV29-1; J gene: TRBJ2-7; D gene: NA; clone size: once; CDR3 protein: CSVGVGPYEQYF; CDR3 DNA: TGCAGCGTTGGGGTGGGGCCCTACGAGCAGTACTTC
V gene: TRBV4-2; J gene: TRBJ1-3; D gene: TRBD1; clone size: NA; CDR3 protein: CASSQDLKQGASGNTIYF; CDR3 DNA: TGTGCCAGCAGCCAAGACCTCAAGCAGGGGGCCTCTGGAAACACCATATATTTT
V gene: TRBV27; J gene: TRBJ2-1; D gene: TRBD2; clone size: NA; CDR3 protein: CASRLAGGVEQFF; CDR3 DNA: TGTGCCAGCAGGCTAGCGGGAGGGGTTGAGCAGTTCTTC
V gene: TRBV21-1; J gene: TRBJ2-7; D gene: NA; clone size: NA; CDR3 protein: CASSKSRDSSYEQYF; CDR3 DNA: TGTGCCAGCAGCAAATCCCGGGACAGCTCCTACGAGCAGTACTTC
V gene: TRBV15; J gene: TRBJ1-2; D gene: TRBD1; clone size: NA; CDR3 protein: CATSRGTGPGYGYTF; CDR3 DNA: TGTGCCACCAGCAGAGGGACAGGGCCCGGCTATGGCTACACCTTC
V gene: TRBV28; J gene: TRBJ1-4; D gene: TRBD1; clone size: NA; CDR3 protein: CASKPGQIHEKLFF; CDR3 DNA: TGTGCCAGCAAACCGGGACAGATACATGAAAAACTGTTTTTT
V gene: TRBV9; J gene: TRBJ2-4; D gene: TRBD1; clone size: NA; CDR3 protein: CASGTGLAKNIQYF; CDR3 DNA: TGTGCCAGCGGGACAGGCTTAGCCAAAAACATTCAGTACTTC
V gene: TRBV19; J gene: TRBJ2-3; D gene: TRBD1; clone size: once; CDR3 protein: CASSTRDRSTDTQYF; CDR3 DNA: TGTGCCAGTAGTACCAGGGACAGAAGCACAGATACGCAGTATTTT
V gene: TRBV15; J gene: TRBJ2-2; D gene: TRBD1; clone size: NA; CDR3 protein: CATSRGGTANTGELFF; CDR3 DNA: TGTGCCACCAGCAGAGGGGGGACAGCGAACACCGGGGAGCTGTTTTTT
V gene: TRBV10-3; J gene: TRBJ2-1; D gene: NA; clone size: NA; CDR3 protein: CAIQSAGNDEQFF; CDR3 DNA: TGTGCCATCCAGTCGGCCGGGAATGATGAGCAGTTCTTC
V gene: TRBV28; J gene: TRBJ2-7; D gene: TRBD1; clone size: NA; CDR3 protein: CASRSPGGSGYEQYF; CDR3 DNA: TGTGCCAGCAGGTCCCCAGGGGGATCGGGTTACGAGCAGTACTTC
V gene: TRBV11-3; J gene: TRBJ2-7; D gene: NA; clone size: NA; CDR3 protein: CASSFVCERPSSYEQYF; CDR3 DNA: TGTGCCAGCAGCTTTGTGTGTGAGCGCCCGAGCTCCTACGAGCAGTACTTC
V gene: TRBV19; J gene: TRBJ2-7; D gene: NA; clone size: few; CDR3 protein: CASSIRDWNHEQYF; CDR3 DNA: TGTGCCAGTAGTATTAGGGACTGGAACCACGAGCAGTACTTC
V gene: TRBV6-4; J gene: TRBJ2-3; D gene: TRBD1; clone size: NA; CDR3 protein: CASSRTGSTDTQYF; CDR3 DNA: TGTGCCAGCAGTCGGACAGGGAGCACAGATACGCAGTATTTT
V gene: TRBV19; J gene: TRBJ1-1; D gene: TRBD1; clone size: NA; CDR3 protein: CASSFGQGRANTEAFF; CDR3 DNA: TGTGCCAGTAGTTTCGGACAGGGAAGGGCTAACACTGAAGCTTTCTTT
V gene: TRBV11-1; J gene: TRBJ1-6; D gene: TRBD1; clone size: NA; CDR3 protein: CASSLDRGNSPLHF; CDR3 DNA: TGTGCCAGCAGCCTCGACAGGGGGAATTCACCCCTCCACTTT
V gene: TRBV11-2; J gene: TRBJ1-4; D gene: NA; clone size: NA; CDR3 protein: CASARGNEKLFF; CDR3 DNA: TGTGCCAGCGCCAGGGGTAATGAAAAACTGTTTTTT
V gene: TRBV7-2; J gene: TRBJ1-1; D gene: NA; clone size: once; CDR3 protein: CASTPTYRDNTEAFF; CDR3 DNA: TGTGCCAGCACCCCTACCTACAGGGACAACACTGAAGCTTTCTTT
V gene: TRBV5-4; J gene: TRBJ1-1; D gene: TRBD1; clone size: NA; CDR3 protein: CASRRLDRANTEAFF; CDR3 DNA: TGTGCCAGCAGAAGGCTGGACAGGGCGAACACTGAAGCTTTCTTT
V gene: TRBV19; J gene: TRBJ2-7; D gene: TRBD1; clone size: NA; CDR3 protein: CASRGQVWDEQYF; CDR3 DNA: TGTGCCAGTAGGGGACAGGTCTGGGACGAGCAGTACTTC
V gene: TRBV7-9; J gene: TRBJ2-5; D gene: NA; clone size: few; CDR3 protein: CASSFGETQYF; CDR3 DNA: TGTGCCAGCAGCTTCGGAGAGACCCAGTACTTC
V gene: TRBV6-1; J gene: TRBJ2-7; D gene: NA; clone size: NA; CDR3 protein: CASSEGDWEYF; CDR3 DNA: TGTGCCAGCAGTGAAGGAGACTGGGAGTACTTC
V gene: TRBV5-6; J gene: TRBJ1-2; D gene: NA; clone size: NA; CDR3 protein: CASSWATQNYGYTF; CDR3 DNA: TGTGCCAGCAGTTGGGCAACGCAGAACTATGGCTACACCTTC
V gene: TRBV6-1; J gene: TRBJ2-1; D gene: TRBD1; clone size: NA; CDR3 protein: CASSGARQGAYNEQFF; CDR3 DNA: TGTGCCAGCAGTGGTGCCAGACAGGGGGCTTACAATGAGCAGTTCTTC
V gene: TRBV7-3; J gene: TRBJ2-1; D gene: TRBD2; clone size: NA; CDR3 protein: CASSGLAGSEQFF; CDR3 DNA: TGTGCCAGTTCGGGCCTAGCGGGGTCTGAGCAGTTCTTC
V gene: TRBV6-1; J gene: TRBJ1-3; D gene: TRBD1; clone size: few; CDR3 protein: CASSEYRGRLGNTIYF; CDR3 DNA: TGTGCCAGCAGTGAATACAGGGGTAGGCTAGGAAACACCATATATTTT
V gene: TRBV11-2; J gene: TRBJ2-3; D gene: NA; clone size: once; CDR3 protein: CASSLGGGDTDTQYF; CDR3 DNA: TGTGCCAGCAGCTTAGGAGGGGGGGACACAGATACGCAGTATTTT
V gene: TRBV28; J gene: TRBJ1-5; D gene: NA; clone size: once; CDR3 protein: CAIKGGGLYQPQHF; CDR3 DNA: TGTGCCATCAAAGGGGGGGGCCTATATCAGCCCCAGCATTTT
V gene: TRBV7-2; J gene: TRBJ2-1; D gene: NA; clone size: NA; CDR3 protein: CASTPRPVSYNEQFF; CDR3 DNA: TGTGCCAGCACTCCCCGTCCGGTCTCCTACAATGAGCAGTTCTTC
V gene: TRBV28; J gene: TRBJ2-3; D gene: NA; clone size: NA; CDR3 protein: CASSTLSTDTQYF; CDR3 DNA: TGTGCCAGCAGTACGCTAAGCACAGATACGCAGTATTTT
V gene: TRBV6-5; J gene: TRBJ2-7; D gene: NA; clone size: NA; CDR3 protein: CASSFGRFYEQYF; CDR3 DNA: TGTGCCAGCAGTTTTGGGAGATTCTACGAGCAGTACTTC
V gene: TRBV5-1; J gene: TRBJ2-1; D gene: TRBD2; clone size: NA; CDR3 protein: CASSLVGSGGANEQFF; CDR3 DNA: TGCGCCAGCAGCTTGGTTGGTAGCGGGGGGGCGAATGAGCAGTTCTTC
V gene: TRBV7-9; J gene: TRBJ2-7; D gene: TRBD1; clone size: NA; CDR3 protein: CSSSPGQLYEQYF; CDR3 DNA: TGTTCCAGCAGCCCGGGACAGCTCTACGAGCAGTACTTC
V gene: TRBV29-1; J gene: TRBJ2-4; D gene: NA; clone size: NA; CDR3 protein: CSVYRETKNIQYF; CDR3 DNA: TGCAGCGTCTACAGGGAGACCAAAAACATTCAGTACTTC
V gene: TRBV19; J gene: TRBJ1-5; D gene: NA; clone size: NA; CDR3 protein: CASSMIRGSNQPQHF; CDR3 DNA: TGTGCCAGTAGTATGATTCGCGGTAGCAATCAGCCCCAGCATTTT
V gene: TRBV9; J gene: TRBJ2-5; D gene: TRBD2; clone size: few; CDR3 protein: CASSVSPPGLARETQYF; CDR3 DNA: TGTGCCAGCAGCGTCTCCCCGCCGGGACTAGCAAGGGAGACCCAGTACTTC
V gene: TRBV7-3; J gene: TRBJ2-3; D gene: TRBD1; clone size: NA; CDR3 protein: CASSPLGRGNGDTQYF; CDR3 DNA: TGTGCCAGCAGCCCCCTAGGCAGGGGGAATGGCGATACGCAGTATTTT
V gene: TRBV6-5; J gene: TRBJ2-3; D gene: NA; clone size: NA; CDR3 protein: CASSYSHNTDTQYF; CDR3 DNA: TGTGCCAGCAGTTACTCTCACAACACAGATACGCAGTATTTT
V gene: TRBV6-5; J gene: TRBJ2-6; D gene: NA; clone size: NA; CDR3 protein: CASSRGLSGANVLTF; CDR3 DNA: TGTGCCAGCAGCCGAGGACTCTCTGGGGCCAACGTCCTGACTTTC
V gene: TRBV7-9; J gene: TRBJ2-1; D gene: NA; clone size: NA; CDR3 protein: CASSTDSNEQFF; CDR3 DNA: TGTGCCAGCAGCACGGACAGCAATGAGCAGTTCTTC
V gene: TRBV29-1; J gene: TRBJ2-7; D gene: TRBD2; clone size: NA; CDR3 protein: CSVEVIAGGAEQYF; CDR3 DNA: TGCAGCGTTGAAGTTATAGCGGGAGGGGCCGAGCAGTACTTC
V gene: TRBV28; J gene: TRBJ2-1; D gene: NA; clone size: NA; CDR3 protein: CASSSGGVGTGFRYNEQFF; CDR3 DNA: TGTGCCAGCAGTTCGGGGGGGGTCGGGACAGGGTTTCGGTACAATGAGCAGTTCTTC
V gene: TRBV11-2; J gene: TRBJ2-1; D gene: NA; clone size: few; CDR3 protein: CASSLVVGRTYNEQFF; CDR3 DNA: TGTGCCAGCAGCTTAGTGGTGGGGCGCACCTACAATGAGCAGTTCTTC